The 5 T cell receptor beta chains listed next were all sequenced from one sample in a study of post-analysis software for immune sequencing data. Carried by the TCR beta cDNA libraries were unique molecular identifiers. TCRdb used MiXCR to reprocess the PCR reads, holding one entry per CDR3 protein. The sample comprises about 160,000 distinct CDR3 sequences, about 37% of which are singletons, and roughly 28% rests with the top ten. This sample comprised blood, obtained after autologous hematopoietic stem cell transplantation. The receptors derive from a girl aged 5-17 years with multiple sclerosis.

V gene TRBV27 combines with J gene TRBJ1-1; TRBD1 agrees at 7 bases. Trimming took 5 bases from V and 5 from J; bases not matched to a gene: 14. The CDR3 is 16 residues long. CDR1 is MNHEY, CDR2 SMNVEV, per germline (reference sequence). The CDR3 is CASSRTSRGSVTEAFF. Written as DNA, the CDR3 is TGTGCCAGCAGTAGAACGTCCAGGGGGTCGGTGACTGAAGCTTTCTTT.

The chain employs TRBV5-1 and TRBJ2-5; no firm D call. CDR3 length: 14 amino acids. CDR1 is SGHRS, CDR2 YFSETQ, per germline. V lost 0 bases, J lost 5 bases, and 11 bases lay in between. CDR3 sequence reads: CASSLDSLGETQYF. The CDR3 DNA reads TGCGCCAGCAGCTTGGATTCACTTGGGGAGACCCAGTACTTC.

This clonotype has only a few counts. V usage is TRBV3-1 and J usage is TRBJ2-5; 11 positions match TRBD2. CDR3 length equals 16 residues. V lost 4 bases, J lost 4 bases, and 8 bases stayed unmatched. Looked up from germline, CDR1 is LGHDT and CDR2 is YNNKEL (reference sequence). CDR3 coding DNA: TGTGCCAGCAGCCTTCGACTAGCGGGATTAAGAGAGACCCAGTACTTC. Translated, it gives CASSLRLAGLRETQYF.

CDR3 coding DNA: TGTGCCAGCAGCTTAGGACAGGTCTCCTACGAGCAGTACTTC. Its protein is CASSLGQVSYEQYF. The rearrangement links TRBV7-2 to TRBJ2-7, with a weak D call TRBD1 (6 bases). The V end lost 1 base, the J end lost 0 bases, and 7 bases lay between the germline ends. Germline V gene sequence: CDR1 SGHTA, CDR2 FQGNSA. This CDR3 contains 14 residues.

This clonotype has a handful of counts. The rearrangement uses TRBV24-1 and TRBJ2-1; the match to TRBD2 covers 12 bases. From germline, CDR1 is KGHDR and CDR2 SFDVKD. The CDR3 length is 16 residues. After removal of 3 bases from V and 6 bases from J, the junction contained 5 bases not matched to a gene. This CDR3 reads CATSDTGLAGFNEQFF. The CDR3 DNA reads TGTGCCACCAGTGATACCGGACTAGCGGGATTCAATGAGCAGTTCTTC.